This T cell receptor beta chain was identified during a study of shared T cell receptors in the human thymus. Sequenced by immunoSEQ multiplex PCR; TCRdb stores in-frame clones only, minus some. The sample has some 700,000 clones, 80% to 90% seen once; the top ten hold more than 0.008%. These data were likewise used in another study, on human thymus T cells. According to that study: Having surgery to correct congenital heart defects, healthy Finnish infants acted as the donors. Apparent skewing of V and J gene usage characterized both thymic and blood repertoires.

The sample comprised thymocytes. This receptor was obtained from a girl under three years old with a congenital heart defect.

The CDR3 protein is CASSFGQETQYF. The CDR3 DNA is TGTGCCAGCAGCTTCGGGCAAGAGACCCAGTACTTC. The chain carries TRBV7-6 and TRBJ2-5; D is uncertain. V gave up 3 bases and J gave up 2 bases, with 4 bases separating them. The germline V gene has CDR1 SGHVS and CDR2 FNYEAQ. CDR3 length: 12 residues.